A single sample is the source of the 5 T cell receptor beta chains below, sequenced in a study of blood T cell repertoires in COVID-19. Some clones are missing from TCRdb's copy, which holds only in-frame ones; the method was immunoSEQ multiplex PCR. The profile covers hundreds of thousands of clones, with about 91% appearing a single time and roughly an eighth taken by the ten largest. Material for sequencing was peripheral blood. These receptors were collected from a woman in her sixties or seventies with acute or convalescent COVID-19.

The V call is TRBV7-3, the J call TRBJ1-6; 7 bases align to TRBD1. V gave up 4 bases and J gave up 7 bases; unmatched junction bases: 4. This CDR3 contains 14 residues. Germline CDR1 SGHTA, CDR2 FQGTGA. As DNA, the CDR3 is TGTGCCAGCAGCTCCGGGACAGAGAATTCACCCCTCCACTTT. It is translated as CASSSGTENSPLHF.

This chain joins TRBV19 and TRBJ2-7, with a possible D match to TRBD1 (5 bases). Per germline, CDR1 LNHDA and CDR2 SQIVND (reference sequence). The CDR3 has 15 residues. The V end lost 4 bases, the J end lost 1 base, and 14 bases lay between the germline ends. The CDR3 reads CASSSPQGVSYEQYF. The CDR3 bases are TGTGCCAGTAGTAGCCCCCAAGGGGTATCCTACGAGCAGTACTTC.

V gene TRBV9 combines with J gene TRBJ1-4; D gene ambiguous. The germline V gene has CDR1 SGDLS and CDR2 YYNGEE. The V end was cut by 4 bases, the J end by 8 bases, with 15 bases between. The CDR3 has 14 amino acids. The chain's CDR3 is CASSPGELNEKLFF. For the CDR3, the DNA is TGTGCCAGCAGCCCGGGAGAATTGAACGAAAAACTGTTTTTT.

The rearrangement uses TRBV15 and TRBJ1-5; TRBD1 might be the D (6 bases). CDR1 and CDR2 from the germline V gene are LNHNV and YYDKDF (reference sequence). This CDR3 has 17 residues. V lost 6 bases and J lost 3, with 21 bases in between. The CDR3 protein is CATSQEKRTELNQPQHF. Here the CDR3 DNA reads TGTGCCACCAGTCAAGAGAAGCGGACAGAGCTCAATCAGCCCCAGCATTTT. The whole variable domain, filled in from reference TRBV15 and TRBJ1-5, reads DAMVIQNPRYQVTQFGKPVTLSCSQTLNHNVMYWYQQKSSQAPKLLFHYYDKDFNNEADTPDNFQSRRPNTSFCFLDIRSPGLGDTAMYLCATSQEKRTELNQPQHFGDGTRLSIL.

CDR3 residues: CASSLLSGRVSYEQYF. Here the CDR3 DNA reads TGTGCCAGCAGTTTATTATCGGGCAGGGTTTCCTACGAGCAGTACTTC. This sequence joins TRBV28 and TRBJ2-7; tentative D call: TRBD1 (5 bases). Trimming took off 1 base at V and 1 base at J, with 14 bases between the two ends. Germline V lookup: CDR1 MDHEN, CDR2 SYDVKM. This CDR3 has 16 amino acids.